This T cell receptor (beta chain) is drawn from a study of neurological immune-mediated disorders (dated by TCRdb to about 2019). Regarding the research as a whole: Peripheral blood TCR-beta repertoires from patients with HTLV-I-associated myelopathy (HAM/TSP), patients with multiple sclerosis, and healthy controls were compared in the study using UMI-based sequencing. The approximately 110 TCR-beta libraries included longitudinal samples, technical triplicates and paired sorted CD4+ and CD8+ T-cell subsets alongside PBMC samples. The cohort was made up of 68 subjects, consisting of some 15 HAM/TSP patients, 35 or so multiple sclerosis patients and about 20 healthy controls. Longitudinal HAM/TSP donors and healthy donors each had 3 time-points at intervals of about 3-45 months.

cDNA was synthesized by template-switch 5'RACE using a primer carrying a 10-nucleotide random unique molecular identifier by which each TCR transcript was tagged. Each sequencing run produced over 200 million TCR-beta sequences covering 15-18 subjects. The RNeasy kit was used to extract total RNA. The KAPA Real-time Library Amplification kit was used to amplify TCR-beta VDJ regions with primers for the TCR constant region and the 5'RACE anchor. Sample indexes and Illumina adaptors were added in a first PCR, after which library yield was increased in a second PCR. After Ampure bead purification, the TCR product of roughly 650 bp was size-selected on a 2% E-gel SizeSelection system. Before pooling, libraries had their quality checked on a Bioanalyzer, their concentration measured with Qubit, and their quantity determined with the Kapa Library Quantification kit. Libraries were sequenced paired-end 2 x 150 bp on an Illumina HiSeq 2500. To increase sequence diversity, 25-30% phiX was spiked into each library pool. On the study's bioinformatics: Quality-filtered reads were processed with the UMI-based MiGEC pipeline, which removed over 90% of raw TCR sequences during error correction. VDJ genes were aligned to IMGT germline references, and clonotypes were defined by unique CDR3 amino acid sequence plus V-J genes. Clonal expansion, Shannon diversity and CDR3 relatedness (CalcPairwiseDistances, ClusterSamples) were evaluated with VDJtools, and phylogenetic trees were built with CLCbio workbench. Clones with at least 8 unique UMIs were defined as expanded, with this threshold being based on coefficient-of-variation modelling across technical triplicates. TCRdb itself trimmed the public reads at Q25 with fastp, ran MiXCR and retained productive beta chains. Identical CDR3 proteins give one entry, which carries the most common genes and DNA. TCRdb, rather than the study authors, made the V and J calls. In this sample the table shows 57,000 or so distinct CDR3 sequences, less than 10% of which occur a single time. Around 12% of the sample lies in the top ten.

For CDR1 and CDR2, the germline V gene lists SGHRS and YFSETQ. Reading from cysteine to phenylalanine, the CDR3 counts 15 amino acids. The retained sequence is limited to the CDR3, 45 bases, with the frame set at the first base. On the study overall, not on this receptor specifically: TCR clonal expansion was highest in HAM/TSP patients and lowest in MS patients, with MS patients falling below even healthy controls. Across subjects, expanded clones never shared an identical CDR3 amino acid sequence, which suggests that the TCR-beta repertoires in every group were private.

This clonotype has ten or more counts. The specificity of this receptor is unknown. One end of the junction does not line up with germline, which may come from a read error. Taken with the paper, the label for time point translates to: longitudinal time-point 2. Healthy controls were blood bank volunteers in Maryland, USA. For the unsorted PBMC libraries, 2 million PBMCs were stored in RNAlater at -80 degrees C until RNA extraction and were used to generate the libraries. Peripheral blood was subjected to Ficoll-Hypaque density gradient centrifugation to isolate PBMCs, which were then cryopreserved in liquid nitrogen.

The TCR comes from a man aged 25-45 years in good health. This receptor chain uses TRBV5-1 and TRBJ2-1; TRBD2 aligns with 11 central bases. The sample comprised PBMCs. The CDR3 protein sequence reads: CASRLALAGGNEQFF. The DNA reads as follows: TGCGCCAGCCGCTTGGCGTTAGCGGGAGGGAATGAGCAGTTCTTC.